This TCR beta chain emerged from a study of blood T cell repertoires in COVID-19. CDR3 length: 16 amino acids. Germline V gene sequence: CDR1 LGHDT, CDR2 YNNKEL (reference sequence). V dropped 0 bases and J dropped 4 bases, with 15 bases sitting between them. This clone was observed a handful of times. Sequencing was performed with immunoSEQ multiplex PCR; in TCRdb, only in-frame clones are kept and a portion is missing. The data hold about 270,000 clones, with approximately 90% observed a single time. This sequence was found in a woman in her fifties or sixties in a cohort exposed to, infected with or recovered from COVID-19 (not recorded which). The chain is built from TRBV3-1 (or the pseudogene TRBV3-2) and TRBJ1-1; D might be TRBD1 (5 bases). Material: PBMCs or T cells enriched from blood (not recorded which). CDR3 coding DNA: TGTGCCAGCAGCCAAGAGGGACTTTTAACAGGCACTGAAGCTTTCTTT. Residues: CASSQEGLLTGTEAFF.